Listed here are 14 T cell receptor beta chains from one sample, sequenced in a study of T cell changes during pregnancy in multiple sclerosis. The repertoire was sequenced with immunoSEQ multiplex PCR; TCRdb's copy has only in-frame clones and lacks some. The sample lists tens of thousands of clones, 85% to 95% occurring once. The sample consisted of peripheral blood, taken before pregnancy. Every receptor here comes from a female donor with multiple sclerosis, enrolled in a pregnancy study.

The genes are TRBV5-1 and TRBJ2-3; D gene uncertain. Germline lookup yields CDR1 SGHRS and CDR2 YFSETQ. The germline V and J ends were trimmed by 0 bases and 2 bases, with 13 bases remaining between them. The CDR3 extends over 16 amino acids. DNA for the CDR3: TGCGCCAGCAGCTTGGGGTTGAGGATCTCCACAGATACGCAGTATTTT. Translated: CASSLGLRISTDTQYF.

This clone was detected a few times. The chain uses TRBV4-1 and TRBJ2-7, with TRBD1 matching over 9 bases. Trimming cost V 3 bases and J 5 bases; bases outside gene matches: 5. The CDR3 covers 14 residues. Germline CDR1 is MGHRA and CDR2 is YSYEKL. CDR3 sequence: CASSQEGQGHEQYF. DNA of the CDR3: TGCGCCAGCAGCCAGGAGGGACAGGGCCACGAGCAGTACTTC.

V and J are TRBV6-6 and TRBJ2-5; D is perhaps TRBD2 (6 bases). Trimming cost V 0 bases and J 7 bases, with 15 bases left between them. This CDR3 is 15 amino acids long. Germline values: CDR1 MNHNY, CDR2 SVGAGI (reference sequence). CDR3 protein: CASSYSGDLGGTQYF. The CDR3 nucleotides are TGTGCCAGCAGTTACTCGGGAGACCTCGGGGGGACCCAGTACTTC.

The rearrangement links TRBV6-1 to TRBJ1-1; D unclear. The germline V gene encodes CDR1 MNHNS and CDR2 SASEGT. The CDR3 covers 14 residues. V was shortened by 2 bases and J by 4 bases, with 11 bases between the two germline ends. CDR3: CASSESLWATEAFF. Written as DNA, the CDR3 is TGTGCCAGCAGTGAAAGCCTCTGGGCCACTGAAGCTTTCTTT.

V gene TRBV7-3 combines with J gene TRBJ2-1; D gene uncertain. The CDR3 totals 12 residues. Germline CDR1 SGHTA, CDR2 FQGTGA. V dropped 4 bases and J dropped 14 bases, with 15 bases sitting between them. CDR3 DNA sequence: TGTGCCAGCAGCTCCACAACCCAGGCGAAGTTCTTC. Protein sequence: CASSSTTQAKFF.

The chain joins TRBV10-3 to TRBJ1-5; D uncertain. Trimming took 4 bases from V and 3 from J, leaving 7 bases between them. CDR1 ENHRY and CDR2 SYGVKD come from the germline V gene. The CDR3 covers 13 residues. The CDR3 coding sequence is TGTGCCATCAGTGGAGGCCCCAATCAGCCCCAGCATTTT. Translation: CAISGGPNQPQHF.

As DNA, the CDR3 is TGTGCCATCAGTGAGAGGACAGGGGGTTCCCACGAGCAGTACTTC. It translates to CAISERTGGSHEQYF. The genes are TRBV10-3 and TRBJ2-7, with TRBD1 matching over 10 bases. Germline V gene lookup returns CDR1 ENHRY and CDR2 SYGVKD. The CDR3 loop spans 15 amino acids. The J segment lost 5 bases and the V segment lost 2 bases, leaving 6 bases of the junction unmatched.

Ten or more counts support this clone. The CDR3 DNA reads TGTGCCAGCAGCTTAGCGGGTAGCGGCGGATACGAGCAGTACTTC. The encoded protein is CASSLAGSGGYEQYF. The chain links TRBV7-2 to TRBJ2-7, with TRBD2 as a possible D gene (6 bases). Trimming removed 0 bases at V and 4 bases at J, with 13 bases between. CDR1 SGHTA and CDR2 FQGNSA come from the germline V gene. The CDR3 covers 15 residues.

The CDR3 spells CASSLEGDGNTEAFF. CDR3 DNA sequence: TGCGCCAGCAGCTTAGAGGGGGACGGGAACACTGAAGCTTTCTTT. The chain employs TRBV5-1 and TRBJ1-1, with a tentative D call TRBD1 (6 bases). From germline, CDR1 is SGHRS and CDR2 YFSETQ. V lost 2 bases and J 1 base, leaving 12 bases between the germline ends. This CDR3 spans 15 amino acids. The whole variable domain, remainder taken from reference TRBV5-1 and TRBJ1-1, is KAGVTQTPRYLIKTRGQQVTLSCSPISGHRSVSWYQQTPGQGLQFLFEYFSETQRNKGNFPGRFSGRQFSNSRSEMNVSTLELGDSALYLCASSLEGDGNTEAFFGQGTRLTVV.

This clone turned up a few times. V gene TRBV2 combines with J gene TRBJ1-5, with 7 bases lining up with TRBD1. The CDR3 runs 13 residues. Germline CDR1 and CDR2: SNHLY and FYNNEI. V was pared by 6 bases and J by 5 bases, with 4 bases of the junction left unmatched. The CDR3 protein is CASRDREDQPQHF. The CDR3 DNA sequence: TGTGCCAGCAGAGACAGGGAGGATCAGCCCCAGCATTTT.

The chain couples TRBV7-3 to TRBJ2-5; 12 nucleotides line up with TRBD1. This CDR3 spans 13 amino acids. The V gene's germline CDR1 is SGHTA and CDR2 FQGTGA. J lost 9 bases, V lost 3 bases, and 2 bases had no gene match. The CDR3 protein is CASSLGQGAAQYF. Written as DNA, the CDR3 is TGTGCCAGCAGCTTGGGACAGGGGGCAGCCCAGTACTTC.

V is TRBV28 and J is TRBJ2-6; 7 bases are shared with TRBD1. CDR1 and CDR2 (germline): MDHEN, SYDVKM. CDR3 size: 15 residues. The J segment lost 1 base and the V segment lost 4 bases, leaving 1 base of the junction unmatched. Here the CDR3 DNA reads TGTGCCAGCAGTTCGACAGGGTCTGGGGCCAACGTCCTGACTTTC. Amino acids: CASSSTGSGANVLTF.

The chain employs TRBV5-8 and TRBJ2-3; a possible D gene is TRBD1 (5 bases). Trimming took off 4 bases at V and 2 bases at J, with 20 bases between the two ends. Germline assignment: CDR1 SGHTS and CDR2 YDEGEE. CDR3 length: 17 residues. CDR3: CASSDRQRGRTTDTQYF. Written as DNA, the CDR3 is TGTGCCAGCAGCGACCGCCAAAGGGGCAGGACCACAGATACGCAGTATTTT.

The chain couples TRBV30 to TRBJ2-1; tentatively, D is TRBD1 (6 bases). The CDR3 loop spans 13 amino acids. Germline values: CDR1 GTSNPN, CDR2 SVGIG (reference sequence). Trimming took 3 bases from V and 7 from J, leaving 13 bases between them. CDR3 coding DNA: TGTGCCTGGAGAGGGGCAGGGGTGAATGAGCAGTTCTTC. Protein: CAWRGAGVNEQFF.